Each of the 26 T cell receptor beta chains below was sequenced from the same sample in a study of blood T cell repertoires in COVID-19. Sequenced by immunoSEQ multiplex PCR; TCRdb stores in-frame clones only, minus some. The sample carries 200,000 to 300,000 clones, around 88% recorded once. Sequencing was performed on PBMCs or T cells enriched from blood (not recorded which). These receptors originate from a woman aged 30 to 39 who had recovered from COVID-19.

This clone was seen only a few times. The chain has TRBV27 and TRBJ1-5, with D perhaps TRBD1 (6 bases). Trimming took off 2 bases at V and 2 bases at J, with 10 bases between the two ends. Germline V lookup: CDR1 MNHEY, CDR2 SMNVEV (reference sequence). This CDR3 has 15 residues. CDR3 region: CASSLGGSGNQPQHF. DNA of the CDR3: TGTGCCAGCAGTTTAGGGGGCTCCGGCAATCAGCCCCAGCATTTT.

This chain connects TRBV14 to TRBJ1-6, with unresolved D. V lost 7 bases to trimming and J lost 1 base, with 8 bases between them. CDR1 SGHDN and CDR2 FVKESK come from the germline V gene. The CDR3 has 14 amino acids. DNA of the CDR3: TGTGCCAGCACACCAGGTTCCTATAATTCACCCCTCCACTTT. Amino acids: CASTPGSYNSPLHF. Variable domain in full (rest from reference TRBV14 and TRBJ1-6): EAGVTQFPSHSVIEKGQTVTLRCDPISGHDNLYWYRRVMGKEIKFLLHFVKESKQDESGMPNNRFLAERTGGTYSTLKVQPAELEDSGVYFCASTPGSYNSPLHFGNGTRLTVT.

CDR3 sequence: CASSLGGQRNTEAFF. The CDR3 region has the DNA TGTGCCAGCAGCTTAGGTGGACAGCGGAACACTGAAGCTTTCTTT. This chain joins TRBV7-3 and TRBJ1-1; perhaps TRBD1 as D (6 bases). The CDR3 loop spans 15 amino acids. V was trimmed by 2 bases and J by 1 base, leaving 11 bases between them. The germline V gene has CDR1 SGHTA and CDR2 FQGTGA.

The rearrangement uses TRBV5-1 and TRBJ2-1; 8 nucleotides line up with TRBD1. Germline CDR1 SGHRS, CDR2 YFSETQ. The CDR3 contains 15 residues. With V trimmed by 3 bases and J by 4 bases, 6 bases remained unmatched. The CDR3 DNA follows: TGCGCCAGCAGCTCGCAGGGGGCCTCTTACAATGAGCAGTTCTTC. Its translation is CASSSQGASYNEQFF. The full variable domain, in which reference TRBV5-1 and TRBJ2-1 provide the parts outside the CDR3, is KAGVTQTPRYLIKTRGQQVTLSCSPISGHRSVSWYQQTPGQGLQFLFEYFSETQRNKGNFPGRFSGRQFSNSRSEMNVSTLELGDSALYLCASSSQGASYNEQFFGPGTRLTVL.

This clone was recorded at least ten times. Mismatch with germline at one junction end may stem from a read error. This rearrangement joins TRBV7-8 to TRBJ2-3; perhaps TRBD2 as D (6 bases). The CDR3 extends over 12 amino acids. Germline CDR1 reads SGHVS; CDR2 reads FQNEAQ. CDR3 DNA sequence: TGTGCCAGCAGCGTAAGGGTTGGGGAAGCGGGTTTT. This encodes CASSVRVGEAGF.

This chain connects TRBV4-2 to TRBJ2-2; 10 bases are a match to TRBD2. The CDR3 is 15 amino acids. Germline-derived CDR1 and CDR2 are LGHNA and YNFKEQ. V was pared by 1 base and J by 6 bases, with 2 bases of the junction left unmatched. The DNA of the CDR3 is TGTGCCAGCAGCCAAGCCAGCGGGAGGGCCGGGGAGCTGTTTTTT. This codes for CASSQASGRAGELFF.

The chain combines TRBV20-1 with TRBJ1-2; possible D gene TRBD1, 5 bases. The CDR3 is 11 amino acids. Germline V CDR1 and CDR2: DFQATT, SNEGSKA (reference sequence). V lost 6 bases to trimming and J lost 8 bases, with 13 bases between them. The CDR3 coding sequence is TGCAGTGCCGCTCTAGGGGCGGGCTACACCTTC. Encoded protein: CSAALGAGYTF.

The V call is TRBV12-3 or TRBV12-4, the J call TRBJ2-7; D is ambiguous. This CDR3 is 11 amino acids long. V was clipped by 5 bases and J by 2 bases, with 4 bases between them. The CDR3 is CASSRAYEQYF. The DNA of the CDR3 is TGTGCCAGCAGTCGTGCCTACGAGCAGTACTTC.

CDR3 sequence (DNA): TGCGCCAGCAGCTTCTATCCTAGGGGGGGCGCAGAGGCAGATACGCAGTATTTT. As protein: CASSFYPRGGAEADTQYF. The V and J genes are TRBV4-1 and TRBJ2-3, with D perhaps matching TRBD2 (7 bases). V lost 5 bases, J lost 4 bases, and 25 bases lay in between. From germline, CDR1 is MGHRA and CDR2 YSYEKL. The CDR3 runs 18 residues.

This clone was counted a single time. The rearrangement links TRBV6-2 or TRBV6-3 to TRBJ2-1; no clear D gene. The V gene lost 3 bases and the J gene lost 4 bases, with 16 bases spanning the gap. Germline CDR1 reads MNHEY; CDR2 reads SVGEGT. This CDR3 is built from 16 residues. This CDR3 reads CASSYGPNNVYNEQFF. In nucleotides, the CDR3 is TGTGCCAGCAGTTATGGCCCCAATAACGTATACAATGAGCAGTTCTTC.

The gene calls are TRBV6-6 and TRBJ1-4, with D uncertain. Trimming left V 7 bases short and J 5 bases short, with 11 bases between. Germline V gene data show CDR1 as MNHNY and CDR2 as SVGAGI (reference sequence). The CDR3 loop spans 13 amino acids. The chain's CDR3 is CASTTLSNEKLFF. For the CDR3, the DNA is TGTGCCAGCACAACCCTATCGAATGAAAAACTGTTTTTT.

The chain has TRBV7-3 and TRBJ1-3; weak D call: TRBD1 (6 bases). V shed 5 bases and J shed 2 bases, with 13 bases lying between them. The germline V gene has CDR1 SGHTA and CDR2 FQGTGA. This CDR3 spans 15 amino acids. CDR3 in DNA: TGTGCCAGCAGCCAGGGGCGGAGCCCTGGAAACACCATATATTTT. Residues: CASSQGRSPGNTIYF.

This clone was observed a handful of times. This sequence joins TRBV5-4 and TRBJ2-7, with 12 nucleotides matching TRBD1. This CDR3 comprises 16 residues. J lost 6 bases, V lost 1 base, and 8 bases had no gene match. Germline CDR1 and CDR2: SGHNT and YYREEE (reference sequence). The CDR3 nucleotides read TGTGCCAGCAGCTTGTTGTTCGGGACAGGGGGCTCCGAGCAGTACTTC. It yields the protein CASSLLFGTGGSEQYF. The full variable domain, with the rest looked up from reference TRBV5-4 and TRBJ2-7, is ETGVTQSPTHLIKTRGQQVTLRCSSQSGHNTVSWYQQALGQGPQFIFQYYREEENGRGNFPPRFSGLQFPNYSSELNVNALELDDSALYLCASSLLFGTGGSEQYFGPGTRLTVT.

This sequence joins TRBV4-3 and TRBJ2-1; D not certain. This CDR3 is built from 18 residues. CDR1 LGHNA and CDR2 YSLEER come from the germline V gene. V was shortened by 0 bases and J by 0 bases, with 15 bases between the two germline ends. The CDR3: CASSQDRSIALSYNEQFF. The CDR3 DNA reads TGCGCCAGCAGCCAAGATCGGAGCATTGCCCTCTCCTACAATGAGCAGTTCTTC.

This clone was seen just once. The gene calls are TRBV3-1 (or the pseudogene TRBV3-2) and TRBJ2-5; no clear D. V was clipped by 3 bases and J by 2 bases, with 10 bases between them. The V gene's germline CDR1 is LGHDT and CDR2 YNNKEL (reference sequence). This CDR3 spans 14 amino acids. The CDR3 loop is CASSHLGSQETQYF. CDR3 bases: TGTGCCAGCAGCCACTTGGGCAGTCAAGAGACCCAGTACTTC.

The chain carries TRBV28 and TRBJ2-1; D is undetermined. The CDR3 contains 12 residues. CDR1 and CDR2 (germline): MDHEN, SYDVKM. The CDR3 bases are TGTGTAGTCCGTAGCTCCTACAATGAGCAGTTCTTC. It encodes CVVRSSYNEQFF.

The V call is TRBV6-2 or TRBV6-3, the J call TRBJ1-5, with D unresolved. Per the germline V gene, CDR1 is MNHEY and CDR2 is SVGEGT. The V gene lost 0 bases and the J gene lost 2 bases, with 8 bases spanning the gap. The CDR3 sequence is 15 residues long. The CDR3, as DNA: TGTGCCAGCAGTTACTCATGGGCCGGCAATCAGCCCCAGCATTTT. Translating gives CASSYSWAGNQPQHF.

The gene calls are TRBV7-2 and TRBJ1-3; D is unresolved. V was clipped by 5 bases and J by 6 bases, with 11 bases between them. Germline CDR1 reads SGHTA; CDR2 reads FQGNSA. The CDR3 extends over 13 amino acids. The CDR3, as DNA: TGTGCCAGCAGCCTGGCCAACGAAAACACCATATATTTT. Protein product: CASSLANENTIYF.

V usage is TRBV28 and J usage is TRBJ1-1; no clear D gene. The CDR3 contains 13 residues. Germline V gene lookup returns CDR1 MDHEN and CDR2 SYDVKM. The V and J ends lost 3 bases and 1 base respectively, with 6 bases between them. The CDR3 spells CASSFNWNTEAFF. In DNA, the CDR3 is TGTGCCAGCAGTTTTAACTGGAACACTGAAGCTTTCTTT. Full variable domain (missing parts from reference TRBV28 and TRBJ1-1): DVKVTQSSRYLVKRTGEKVFLECVQDMDHENMFWYRQDPGLGLRLIYFSYDVKMKEKGDIPEGYSVSREKKERFSLILESASTNQTSMYLCASSFNWNTEAFFGQGTRLTVV.

V gene TRBV29-1 combines with J gene TRBJ1-2, with D unclear. Germline assignment: CDR1 SQVTM and CDR2 ANQGSEA. This CDR3 comprises 13 residues. V was cut by 3 bases and J by 8 bases, with 16 bases left in between. The CDR3 DNA follows: TGCAGCGTTGACCTCGGAGATCTTGTCGGCTACACCTTC. Translated: CSVDLGDLVGYTF. Drawing the rest from reference TRBV29-1 and TRBJ1-2, the complete variable domain is SAVISQKPSRDICQRGTSLTIQCQVDSQVTMMFWYRQQPGQSLTLIATANQGSEATYESGFVIDKFPISRPNLTFSTLTVSNMSPEDSSIYLCSVDLGDLVGYTFGSGTRLTVV.

CDR3 residues: CATSDYQGLTDTQYF. The CDR3 nucleotides read TGTGCCACCAGTGATTATCAGGGACTCACAGATACGCAGTATTTT. The chain carries TRBV24-1 and TRBJ2-3; perhaps TRBD2 as D (6 bases). CDR1 is KGHDR, CDR2 SFDVKD, per germline. The CDR3 consists of 15 residues. Trimming removed 2 bases at V and 2 bases at J, with 10 bases between.

This chain connects TRBV4-2 to TRBJ2-2; tentatively, D is TRBD2 (6 bases). The CDR3 consists of 16 residues. Trimming removed 0 bases from V and 6 bases from J, with 14 bases in between. In germline, CDR1 is LGHNA, CDR2 YNFKEQ. In nucleotides, the CDR3 is TGTGCCAGCAGCCAAGAAGCGACTAGACTCCCCGGGGAGCTGTTTTTT. This translates into CASSQEATRLPGELFF.

The genes are TRBV5-1 and TRBJ1-1; perhaps TRBD1 as D (6 bases). Germline CDR1 reads SGHRS; CDR2 reads YFSETQ. Trimming pared 0 bases from V and 1 base from J, leaving 10 bases between. The CDR3 spans 15 residues. Here the CDR3 reads CASSLDPTGNTEAFF. The DNA of the CDR3 is TGCGCCAGCAGCTTGGATCCGACAGGGAACACTGAAGCTTTCTTT.

In this sample, this clone turned up a few times. The chain combines TRBV29-1 with TRBJ1-2, with D possibly TRBD1 on 6 matching bases. The V gene's germline CDR1 is SQVTM and CDR2 ANQGSEA. With 3 bases removed from V and 3 bases from J, the gap between germline ends came to 11 bases. The CDR3 has 13 residues. DNA of the CDR3: TGCAGCGTTGATGGACAGAGAGACTATGGCTACACCTTC. It is translated as CSVDGQRDYGYTF.

The J gene is TRBJ2-7, the V gene TRBV3-1 (or the pseudogene TRBV3-2); D not certain. The CDR3 sequence is 14 residues long. The germline gives CDR1 LGHDT, CDR2 YNNKEL (reference sequence). Trimming removed 3 bases at V and 9 bases at J, with 18 bases between. DNA of the CDR3: TGTGCCAGCAGCCACCATACCCAGGAATTCTGGCAGTACTTC. It codes for CASSHHTQEFWQYF.

The chain recombines TRBV21-1 with TRBJ1-1; the DNA was not used to check the table's D call, TRBD1. TRBV21-1 is classified as a pseudogene. The CDR3 loop spans 15 amino acids. The CDR3 sequence is CASSKGGHKNTEAFF. For the CDR3, the DNA is TGTGCCAGCAGCAAAGGTGGGCACAAGAACACTGAAGCTTTCTTT.